The text below deals with one T cell receptor beta chain. This receptor's antigen is unknown. The sample holds no much larger clone one base away, and base qualities are not on file. This sample is part of a study of PD-1 blockade in classical Hodgkin lymphoma (dated by TCRdb to about 2020). Looking at the study overall: To define a peripheral blood immune signature of response to PD-1 blockade in classical Hodgkin lymphoma, the study combined TCR beta sequencing with CyTOF.

The Qiagen DNeasy kit was used to extract genomic DNA from unsorted PBMCs and from the negatively selected CD4+ and CD8+ fractions. Using primers that anneal to V and J segments, immunoSEQ multiplex PCR amplified the TCR beta CDR3 regions. A synthetic immune receptor repertoire was used to minimize amplification bias, and remaining bias was computationally removed after sequencing. For the original study's pipeline: Custom Python scripts were used to quantify repertoire diversity as the Shannon entropy index. Unsorted, CD4+ and CD8+ repertoires were analyzed separately, except in combined analyses where CD4+ and CD8+ sequences were merged in silico. This immuneACCESS table, as held by TCRdb, lists in-frame sequences with V and J called but not all clones. Of the missing ones, under half trace to an unresolved V gene in checked studies; the others have no known cause. V and J calls and clone size are as listed in that table; D and trimming were resolved from the DNA. Within this sample are about 20,000 clones, with about nine tenths of them counted one time only. The top ten hold about 7% of the sample.

Beyond this particular receptor, the publication reports: Only a single clinical trial cohort was studied, and what caused the repertoire differences, possibly disease activity or prior therapy, remained undefined. Baseline TCR diversity was reported as lower in newly diagnosed patients than in healthy donors, and lower still in relapsed/refractory patients.

There are 13 amino acids in the CDR3, from cysteine to phenylalanine inclusive. Kept here is only the CDR3 DNA, which spans 39 bases and is read in frame from base 1. For CDR1 and CDR2, the germline V gene lists SGHRS and YFSETQ. The junction shows trimming of 5 bases on V and 1 base on J, plus 10 bases between the germline ends. Read against the paper, the sample's time point label means: newly diagnosed, previously untreated cHL patient sample. PBMCs from patients with newly diagnosed, previously untreated classical Hodgkin lymphoma were sequenced as a comparison group for the relapsed/refractory trial patients. Peripheral blood was collected in 8 mL Vacutainer Cell Preparation Tubes, from which PBMCs were isolated by centrifugation and then cryopreserved.

This clonotype was obtained from a human donor with classical Hodgkin lymphoma. The V and J segments used are TRBV5-1 and TRBJ2-7, and possibly TRBD1, on 5 matching bases. Sequenced material: peripheral blood mononuclear cells (PBMCs). The CDR3 protein is CASRNTGSYEQYF. At the DNA level, the sequence is TGCGCCAGCAGGAATACAGGTTCCTACGAGCAGTACTTC.